This TCR beta chain was retrieved from a study of Graves' ophthalmopathy and Graves' hyperthyroidism. The study's findings and limits: The study's model predicted ophthalmopathy progression at 70.59% sensitivity and about 72% specificity. Blood was where most expanded thyroid clonotypes above 0.001 frequency also turned up.

V was clipped by 4 bases and J by 7 bases; unmatched bases: 10. Germline CDR1 is KGHDR and CDR2 is SFDVKD. CDR3 length: 15 residues. RNA transcripts were the template, and TCR beta CDR3 regions were amplified from them. A first-round RT-PCR used HTBI primers, followed by a second-round multiplex PCR. TCRdb reanalysed the multiplex PCR reads using MiXCR and keeps one entry per CDR3 protein. The profile shows hundreds of thousands of distinct CDR3 sequences, roughly 21% of them singletons. This clonotype was found many times. What it binds is unknown. Only newly diagnosed hyperthyroidism patients aged 18 to 65, with under 2 months' duration, were enrolled. Ineligible for inclusion were patients with other autoimmune diseases, uncontrolled infections, pregnancy or lactation.

This clonotype was obtained from a woman between 18 and 29 years old with stable Graves' hyperthyroidism. This rearrangement joins TRBV24-1 to TRBJ2-5; 8 nucleotides match TRBD1. Material for sequencing was peripheral blood. DNA of the CDR3: TGTGCCACCAGTGACCCCGGACAGGGAGTTTGGACCCAGTACTTC. This translates into CATSDPGQGVWTQYF.